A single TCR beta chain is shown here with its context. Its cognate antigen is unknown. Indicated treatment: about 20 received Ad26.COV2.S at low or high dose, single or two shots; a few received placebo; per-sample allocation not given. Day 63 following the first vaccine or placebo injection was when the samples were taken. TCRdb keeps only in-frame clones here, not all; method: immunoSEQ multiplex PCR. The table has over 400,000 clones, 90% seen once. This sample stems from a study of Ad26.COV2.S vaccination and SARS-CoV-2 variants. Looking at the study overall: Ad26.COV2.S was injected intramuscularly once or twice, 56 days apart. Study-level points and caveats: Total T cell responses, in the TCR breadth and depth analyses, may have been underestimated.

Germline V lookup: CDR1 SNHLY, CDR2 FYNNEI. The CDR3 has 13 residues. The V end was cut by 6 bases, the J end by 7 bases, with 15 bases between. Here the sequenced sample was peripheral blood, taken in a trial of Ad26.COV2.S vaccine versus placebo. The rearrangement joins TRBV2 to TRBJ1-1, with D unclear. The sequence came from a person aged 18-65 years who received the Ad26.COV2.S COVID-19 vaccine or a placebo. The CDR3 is CASRASGGGEAFF. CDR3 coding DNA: TGTGCCAGCAGGGCATCAGGAGGTGGTGAAGCTTTCTTT.